This is a list of T cell receptor beta chains from one sample in a study of blood T cell repertoires in COVID-19. Sequencing was performed with immunoSEQ multiplex PCR; in TCRdb, only in-frame clones are kept and a portion is missing. The sample includes some 200,000 clones, 87% seen only once; the top ten take more than 2%. Sequencing was carried out using PBMCs or T cells enriched from blood (not recorded which). The receptors derive from a woman in her thirties who had recovered from COVID-19. CDR3s include the opening cysteine and the closing phenylalanine or tryptophan. The order of the fields is D gene, clone size, V gene, J gene, CDR3 DNA, CDR3 protein. D genes are given only for firm matches. Rows may omit the clone size; those that give it use once, few, many or a size class.

D gene: -; clone size: -; V gene: TRBV3-1/TRBV3-2; J gene: TRBJ1-5; CDR3 DNA: TGTGCCAGCAGCCAGGGATCCAGGGAACAGCCCCAGCATTTT; CDR3 protein: CASSQGSREQPQHF
D gene: TRBD1; clone size: once; V gene: TRBV24-1; J gene: TRBJ1-1; CDR3 DNA: TGTGCCACCAGTCGACAGGGGTACACTGAAGCTTTCTTT; CDR3 protein: CATSRQGYTEAFF
D gene: TRBD2; clone size: -; V gene: TRBV11-2; J gene: TRBJ2-7; CDR3 DNA: TGTGCCAGCAGCCCTACTAGCGGGACAAGCGAGCAGTACTTC; CDR3 protein: CASSPTSGTSEQYF
D gene: TRBD1; clone size: -; V gene: TRBV19; J gene: TRBJ1-1; CDR3 DNA: TGTGCCAGTAGTATACGCCGGGACAGGGGGCAATCGAACACTGAAGCTTTCTTT; CDR3 protein: CASSIRRDRGQSNTEAFF
D gene: -; clone size: -; V gene: TRBV7-9; J gene: TRBJ1-1; CDR3 DNA: TGTGCCAGCAGCTTAGAGGGCCTGACAGTTACTGAAGCTTTCTTT; CDR3 protein: CASSLEGLTVTEAFF
D gene: TRBD2; clone size: -; V gene: TRBV3-1/TRBV3-2; J gene: TRBJ2-1; CDR3 DNA: TGTGCCAGCAGCCAAGATCCCCTGACTAGCGGTGAGCAGTTCTTC; CDR3 protein: CASSQDPLTSGEQFF
D gene: TRBD1; clone size: -; V gene: TRBV5-6; J gene: TRBJ2-1; CDR3 DNA: TGTGCCAGCAGCCCGGGGACAGGGTGGTATGAGCAGTTCTTC; CDR3 protein: CASSPGTGWYEQFF
D gene: TRBD2; clone size: -; V gene: TRBV7-2; J gene: TRBJ2-5; CDR3 DNA: TGTGCCAGCAGGAACGCGGGGGGACAAGAGACCCAGTACTTC; CDR3 protein: CASRNAGGQETQYF
D gene: TRBD2; clone size: -; V gene: TRBV6-1; J gene: TRBJ2-3; CDR3 DNA: TGTGCCAGCAGTGAACACGCGGGAGGGCCGGCAGATACGCAGTATTTT; CDR3 protein: CASSEHAGGPADTQYF
D gene: -; clone size: -; V gene: TRBV7-9; J gene: TRBJ2-1; CDR3 DNA: TGTGCCAGCAGTCATGGCTCGTTAAATGAGCAGTTCTTC; CDR3 protein: CASSHGSLNEQFF
D gene: -; clone size: -; V gene: TRBV6-5; J gene: TRBJ1-2; CDR3 DNA: TGTGCCAGCAGCCGGGATAACTATGGCTACACCTTC; CDR3 protein: CASSRDNYGYTF
D gene: -; clone size: -; V gene: TRBV7-8; J gene: TRBJ2-3; CDR3 DNA: TGTGCCAGCAGCCCCAGGCAGCTACAGCCAGATACGCAGTATTTT; CDR3 protein: CASSPRQLQPDTQYF
D gene: -; clone size: -; V gene: TRBV19; J gene: TRBJ1-2; CDR3 DNA: TGTGCCAGCGTTTCCGTGGCAGGGGCCTATGGCTACACCTTC; CDR3 protein: CASVSVAGAYGYTF
D gene: -; clone size: -; V gene: TRBV4-2; J gene: TRBJ1-5; CDR3 DNA: TGTGCCAGCAGCTCAGGGGACGGCAATCAGCCCCAGCATTTT; CDR3 protein: CASSSGDGNQPQHF
D gene: -; clone size: -; V gene: TRBV18; J gene: TRBJ1-6; CDR3 DNA: TGTGCCAGCTCACCTGGCAATTCACCCCTCCACTTT; CDR3 protein: CASSPGNSPLHF
D gene: TRBD2; clone size: -; V gene: TRBV9; J gene: TRBJ2-1; CDR3 DNA: TGTGCCAGCAGCGTATCGGCTAGCGGGGGGAATGAGCAGTTCTTC; CDR3 protein: CASSVSASGGNEQFF
D gene: -; clone size: -; V gene: TRBV7-9; J gene: TRBJ2-5; CDR3 DNA: TGTGCCAGCAGCTTAGTGGCCCCCCCAGAGACCCAGTACTTC; CDR3 protein: CASSLVAPPETQYF
D gene: TRBD1; clone size: -; V gene: TRBV7-3; J gene: TRBJ1-2; CDR3 DNA: TGTGCCAGCAGCTCAGAGGGACAGGGGAAGGATGGCTATGGCTACACCTTC; CDR3 protein: CASSSEGQGKDGYGYTF
D gene: -; clone size: once; V gene: TRBV10-3; J gene: TRBJ1-2; CDR3 DNA: TGTGCCATCAGGGAAGGACACACGAAGGACTATGGCTACACCTTC; CDR3 protein: CAIREGHTKDYGYTF
D gene: TRBD2; clone size: -; V gene: TRBV9; J gene: TRBJ2-1; CDR3 DNA: TGTGCCAGCAGCGTCCTAGCGGGGGGGGCTAATGAGCAGTTCTTC; CDR3 protein: CASSVLAGGANEQFF
D gene: TRBD2; clone size: once; V gene: TRBV5-1; J gene: TRBJ2-4; CDR3 DNA: TGCGCCAGCAGCCCGCGGGGGATCAAAAACATTCAGTACTTC; CDR3 protein: CASSPRGIKNIQYF
D gene: -; clone size: -; V gene: TRBV18; J gene: TRBJ2-3; CDR3 DNA: TGTGCCAGCTCACCAGCGGGGCCAGATACGCAGTATTTT; CDR3 protein: CASSPAGPDTQYF
D gene: TRBD1; clone size: -; V gene: TRBV27; J gene: TRBJ1-5; CDR3 DNA: TGTGCCAGCAGTTCTTCACAGGGGGACTATAGCAATCAGCCCCAGCATTTT; CDR3 protein: CASSSSQGDYSNQPQHF
D gene: TRBD2; clone size: -; V gene: TRBV9; J gene: TRBJ2-1; CDR3 DNA: TGTGCCAGCAGCGTAGTTCCGGGAGGAGGGAATGAGCAGTTCTTC; CDR3 protein: CASSVVPGGGNEQFF
D gene: TRBD1; clone size: -; V gene: TRBV29-1; J gene: TRBJ1-2; CDR3 DNA: TGCAGCGTTGTATCAGGGGGCTATGGCTACACCTTC; CDR3 protein: CSVVSGGYGYTF
D gene: TRBD1; clone size: -; V gene: TRBV7-6; J gene: TRBJ1-1; CDR3 DNA: TGTGCCAGCAGCTCAAACAGGGGTGGGGACACTGAAGCTTTCTTT; CDR3 protein: CASSSNRGGDTEAFF
D gene: TRBD2; clone size: -; V gene: TRBV4-3; J gene: TRBJ2-7; CDR3 DNA: TGCGCCAGCAGCCGGCGACTAGCGGGAGGTGGGGCCTACGAGCAGTACTTC; CDR3 protein: CASSRRLAGGGAYEQYF
D gene: TRBD2; clone size: -; V gene: TRBV30; J gene: TRBJ2-3; CDR3 DNA: TGTGCCTGGAGTGTAGGGTCTAGCGGAGATACGCAGTATTTT; CDR3 protein: CAWSVGSSGDTQYF
D gene: -; clone size: -; V gene: TRBV1; J gene: TRBJ1-1; CDR3 DNA: TGCACCAGCAGTCACTACCCACAGGGGCGGATCACTGAAGCTTTCTTT; CDR3 protein: CTSSHYPQGRITEAFF
D gene: TRBD1; clone size: -; V gene: TRBV7-9; J gene: TRBJ2-7; CDR3 DNA: TGTGCCAGCAGCTCACCTCAGGACAGGGCCTACGAGCAGTACTTC; CDR3 protein: CASSSPQDRAYEQYF
D gene: -; clone size: -; V gene: TRBV14; J gene: TRBJ2-1; CDR3 DNA: TGTGCCAGCAGCCCCTTGACTTCGGCCAATGAGCAGTTCTTC; CDR3 protein: CASSPLTSANEQFF
D gene: -; clone size: -; V gene: TRBV30; J gene: TRBJ1-2; CDR3 DNA: TGTGCCTGGAGCCTTGGGCAAGGCTACACCTTC; CDR3 protein: CAWSLGQGYTF
D gene: -; clone size: -; V gene: TRBV9; J gene: TRBJ2-3; CDR3 DNA: TGTGCCAGCAGCGCCCGAACGAGGCCAGATACGCAGTATTTT; CDR3 protein: CASSARTRPDTQYF
D gene: -; clone size: -; V gene: TRBV29-1; J gene: TRBJ1-1; CDR3 DNA: TGCAGCGTTCTACCTCACTACGAGAGGAACACTGAAGCTTTCTTT; CDR3 protein: CSVLPHYERNTEAFF
D gene: TRBD2; clone size: once; V gene: TRBV5-1; J gene: TRBJ2-1; CDR3 DNA: TGCGCCAGCAGCTTGGTGGGGACTAGCGGGGGGATTGAGCAGTTCTTC; CDR3 protein: CASSLVGTSGGIEQFF
D gene: -; clone size: -; V gene: TRBV4-2; J gene: TRBJ2-7; CDR3 DNA: TGTGCCAGCAGCCAAGAGCAGCGAACCTACGAGCAGTACTTC; CDR3 protein: CASSQEQRTYEQYF
D gene: TRBD2; clone size: -; V gene: TRBV2; J gene: TRBJ2-1; CDR3 DNA: TGTGCCAGCAGCGAGACTAGCGGGGCGTACAATGAGCAGTTCTTC; CDR3 protein: CASSETSGAYNEQFF
D gene: -; clone size: once; V gene: TRBV27; J gene: TRBJ1-2; CDR3 DNA: TGTGCCAGCAGTTCGAAATGGGACACGGACTATGGCTACACCTTC; CDR3 protein: CASSSKWDTDYGYTF
D gene: TRBD2; clone size: -; V gene: TRBV3-1/TRBV3-2; J gene: TRBJ2-1; CDR3 DNA: TGTGCCAGCAGCCCTCGTAGCGGGGGGGCTTTGGATGAGCAGTTCTTC; CDR3 protein: CASSPRSGGALDEQFF
D gene: -; clone size: -; V gene: TRBV27; J gene: TRBJ1-5; CDR3 DNA: TGTGCCAGCAGTTTCAGGGAAGATCAGCCCCAGCATTTT; CDR3 protein: CASSFREDQPQHF
D gene: -; clone size: -; V gene: TRBV6-5; J gene: TRBJ1-2; CDR3 DNA: TGTGCCAGCAGTTACTCACGCTATGGTGGCTACACCTTC; CDR3 protein: CASSYSRYGGYTF
D gene: -; clone size: -; V gene: TRBV7-2; J gene: TRBJ1-1; CDR3 DNA: TGTGCCAGCAGCTTAGTAAACACTGAAGCTTTCTTT; CDR3 protein: CASSLVNTEAFF